The entry that follows covers one TCR beta chain sequence. This receptor's antigen is unknown. No quality values exist for individual bases; no much larger clone is one base distant. The immunoSEQ Assay, a bias-controlled multiplex PCR, was used to amplify TCRbeta CDR3 regions from genomic DNA. From the authors' description of their analysis: The number of nucleated cells in each sample was estimated from the amplification of reference gene primers within the assay. Sequence reads were collapsed and filtered to measure the absolute abundance of every unique TCRbeta CDR3 rearrangement. Productive Simpson clonality was computed per sample as the square root of Simpson's diversity index over productive rearrangements. The table comes from immuneACCESS by way of TCRdb, which keeps in-frame sequences with V and J called. Part of the clones is missing from these tables; in studies checked, under half for an unresolved V gene and the rest for unknown reasons. V and J calls and clone size are given by that table; D and trimming were obtained from the DNA. This sample has 130,000 to 150,000 clones in its table, and 85% of those were observed once. The ten biggest clones cover roughly 2.6% of the sample.

This sample is drawn from a study of blood T cell repertoires in COVID-19 (TCRdb year 2020). Turning to the overall study: The collaborator samples originated in the United States, Italy and Spain and spanned the acute and convalescent phases of COVID-19. The material from the prospective study consisted of cDNA or gDNA derived from T cells, B-cell-depleted T cells, or PBMCs. The dataset comprised deeply sampled blood TCRbeta repertoires from subjects exposed to, actively infected with, or recovered from COVID-19. The repertoires were released in a freely available public database meant as a resource for research on the immune response to SARS-CoV-2. Samples were obtained from the ongoing ImmuneRACE study (first 160 participants) and from 950 to 1,500 subjects provided by 6 global collaborators. Nearly every sample came with metadata listing a de-identified subject ID, COVID-19 status, age in years and sex. Where available, HLA class I and class II types were taken from metadata supplied by the sample provider and were not determined by assay-based typing.

Collaborating institutions collected whole blood in K2EDTA tubes following their own protocols. Collaborator samples were shipped for TCRbeta analysis as frozen whole blood, isolated PBMCs, or DNA extracted from either sample type. Here is what the overall study found, with its caveats: Clinical and demographic metadata were provided uncurated, with the amount varying by source and participant.

The CDR3 measures 17 amino acids from cysteine to phenylalanine. Solely the CDR3 DNA is kept, with 51 bases framed from the first base. Trimming takes 3 bases off V and 0 bases off J; junction bases not matched to a gene: 8. The germline V gene yields SGHVS for CDR1 and FQNEAQ for CDR2. This receptor was obtained from a human donor with acute or convalescent COVID-19. The donor label of this sample is uncertain. The chain joins TRBV7-8 to TRBJ1-3, with 7 bases matching TRBD1. The sample taken for sequencing was peripheral blood. In nucleotides, the sequence is TGTGCCAGCAGCTTGGATCCGGGACAGCCCTCTGGAAACACCATATATTTT. Its amino acids are CASSLDPGQPSGNTIYF.